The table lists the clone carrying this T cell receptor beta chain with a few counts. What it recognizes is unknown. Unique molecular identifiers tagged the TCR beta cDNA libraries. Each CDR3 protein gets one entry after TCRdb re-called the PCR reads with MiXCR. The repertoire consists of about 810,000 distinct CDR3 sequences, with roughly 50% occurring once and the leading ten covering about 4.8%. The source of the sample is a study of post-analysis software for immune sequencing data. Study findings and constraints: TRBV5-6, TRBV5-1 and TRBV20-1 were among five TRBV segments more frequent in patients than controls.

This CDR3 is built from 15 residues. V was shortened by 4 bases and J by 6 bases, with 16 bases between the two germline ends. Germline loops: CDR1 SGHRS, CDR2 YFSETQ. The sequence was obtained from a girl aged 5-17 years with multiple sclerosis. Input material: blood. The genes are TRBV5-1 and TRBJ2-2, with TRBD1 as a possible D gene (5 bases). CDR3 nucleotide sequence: TGCGCCAGCAGCCTCTATGGACCAGGGTCCGGGGAGCTGTTTTTT. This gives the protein CASSLYGPGSGELFF.